The 25 T cell receptor beta chains listed next were all sequenced from one sample in a study of blood T cell repertoires in COVID-19. The repertoire was sequenced with immunoSEQ multiplex PCR; TCRdb's copy has only in-frame clones and lacks some. Of about 200,000 clones in the sample, around 84% are singletons; the top ten hold around 13%. The source material was peripheral blood. These receptors were collected from a human donor in a cohort sampled during active COVID-19.

The chain carries TRBV5-6 and TRBJ2-4, with 9 bases fitting TRBD2. V was clipped by 2 bases and J by 9 bases; unmatched bases: 15. The CDR3 is made up of 17 amino acids. CDR1 is SGHDT, CDR2 YYEEEE, per germline. The CDR3 protein is CASSFVSTSGQLSIQYF. The DNA of the CDR3 is TGTGCCAGCAGCTTTGTTTCGACTAGCGGCCAGTTGAGCATTCAGTACTTC.

This chain joins TRBV5-4 and TRBJ2-7, with 7 positions matching TRBD1. Germline V CDR1 and CDR2: SGHNT, YYREEE (reference sequence). The CDR3 totals 14 residues. The V and J ends lost 3 bases and 4 bases, in that order; junction bases with no gene match: 7. CDR3 DNA sequence: TGTGCCAGCAGCTCCCCGAGACAGGGATACGAGCAGTACTTC. Amino acid sequence: CASSSPRQGYEQYF.

The chain uses TRBV5-6 and TRBJ1-1; D possibly corresponds to TRBD1 (5 bases). The germline gives CDR1 SGHDT, CDR2 YYEEEE. The CDR3 runs 15 residues. V was pared by 0 bases and J by 5 bases, with 14 bases between. CDR3 region: CASSLVEVRGTEAFF. CDR3 in DNA: TGTGCCAGCAGCTTGGTAGAAGTTAGGGGTACTGAAGCTTTCTTT.

The chain couples TRBV18 to TRBJ2-4, with TRBD2 identical over 8 bases. Trimming took 0 bases from V and 2 from J; bases not matched to a gene: 6. This CDR3 is built from 17 residues. From germline, CDR1 is KGHSH and CDR2 LQKENI. CDR3 nucleotides: TGTGCCAGCTCACCACCTCTAGCGGGTCACACCAAAAACATTCAGTACTTC. Protein: CASSPPLAGHTKNIQYF.

V gene TRBV6-2 or TRBV6-3 combines with J gene TRBJ1-2; D might be TRBD1 (6 bases). V was shortened by 3 bases and J by 8 bases, with 16 bases between the two germline ends. This CDR3 comprises 14 residues. Looked up from germline, CDR1 is MNHEY and CDR2 is SVGEGT. The CDR3 here is CASSYKGTGKGYTF. The CDR3 region has the DNA TGTGCCAGCAGTTATAAGGGCACAGGGAAGGGCTACACCTTC.

CDR3 sequence reads: CASSPQALYGYTF. The CDR3 DNA is TGTGCCAGCAGCCCCCAGGCTCTCTATGGCTACACCTTC. The chain carries TRBV6-5 and TRBJ1-2; unclear D gene. Looked up from germline, CDR1 is MNHEY and CDR2 is SVGAGI. Trimming took off 6 bases at V and 4 bases at J, with 12 bases between the two ends. This CDR3 has 13 residues.

The table lists this clone with a few counts. The gene calls are TRBV29-1 and TRBJ1-6; 7 bases map to TRBD1. Germline V gene data show CDR1 as SQVTM and CDR2 as ANQGSEA. This CDR3 has 14 residues. V shed 8 bases, J shed 8 bases, and the junction held 12 bases outside the gene matches. The DNA of the CDR3 is TGCAGCTCCCACCCAGGACAGGACTATTCACCCCTCCACTTT. This translates into CSSHPGQDYSPLHF.

This sequence joins TRBV6-5 and TRBJ1-5; 7 nucleotides line up with TRBD1. With 5 bases clipped from V and 2 bases from J, the junction kept 3 bases outside the gene matches. The CDR3 length is 14 residues. Germline values: CDR1 MNHEY, CDR2 SVGAGI. The CDR3 DNA follows: TGTGCCAGCAGTCCTACAGGGGGCAATCAGCCCCAGCATTTT. Amino acid sequence: CASSPTGGNQPQHF.

The rearrangement uses TRBV4-2 and TRBJ2-5, with 7 bases aligning to TRBD1. Germline CDR1 LGHNA, CDR2 YNFKEQ. The J segment lost 5 bases and the V segment lost 5 bases, leaving 5 bases of the junction unmatched. The CDR3 covers 13 residues. The CDR3 DNA reads as TGTGCCAGCAGCAGGGGGCCCCAGGAGACCCAGTACTTC. Translation gives CASSRGPQETQYF.

This clone was seen a few times. The chain is built from TRBV3-1 (or the pseudogene TRBV3-2) and TRBJ1-2, with TRBD1 matching 7 bases. CDR1 and CDR2 from the germline V gene are LGHDT and YNNKEL (reference sequence). V gave up 3 bases and J gave up 7 bases; unmatched junction bases: 11. This CDR3 is 15 amino acids long. CDR3 amino acids: CASSQYSTGAGGYTF. The CDR3 region has the DNA TGTGCCAGCAGCCAGTACTCTACAGGGGCGGGTGGCTACACCTTC.

The chain carries TRBV5-4 and TRBJ2-1; a possible D gene is TRBD2 (7 bases). CDR3 length: 16 amino acids. CDR1 SGHNT and CDR2 YYREEE come from the germline V gene (reference sequence). The germline V and J ends were trimmed by 3 bases and 4 bases, with 17 bases remaining between them. CDR3: CASSSPSGGGYNEQFF. CDR3 nucleotide sequence: TGTGCCAGCAGCTCTCCGTCGGGGGGCGGGTACAATGAGCAGTTCTTC.

This sequence joins TRBV6-4 and TRBJ2-2, with 10 nucleotides matching TRBD1. J gave up 5 bases and V 4 bases, and 4 bases lay outside the gene matches. The CDR3 has 15 amino acids. CDR1 and CDR2 (germline): MRHNA, SNTAGT. The CDR3 bases are TGTGCCAGCAGTGTCGACAGGGGGCAGACCGGGGAGCTGTTTTTT. This gives the protein CASSVDRGQTGELFF.

Here the CDR3 reads CASSPGTGIDEQYF. The CDR3 nucleotides are TGTGCCAGCAGCCCCGGGACAGGGATAGACGAGCAGTACTTC. J is TRBJ2-7 and V is TRBV5-8; 9 bases are shared with TRBD1. V dropped 4 bases and J dropped 5; count of bases not matched to a gene: 7. CDR1 is SGHTS, CDR2 YDEGEE, per germline. This CDR3 contains 14 residues.

This clone was seen only a few times. The genes are TRBV28 and TRBJ1-6; perhaps TRBD1 as D (6 bases). Germline lookup yields CDR1 MDHEN and CDR2 SYDVKM. Trimming took off 2 bases at V and 7 bases at J, with 12 bases between the two ends. The CDR3 totals 15 residues. DNA of the CDR3: TGTGCCAGCAGTTTAAGACAGGTCGGGAATTCACCCCTCCACTTT. Translating gives CASSLRQVGNSPLHF.

The V call is TRBV28, the J call TRBJ2-2; no reliable D call. Between the trimmed V and J ends, which lost 7 bases and 6 bases, there was a span of 15 bases. Germline CDR1 MDHEN, CDR2 SYDVKM. CDR3 size: 14 residues. The CDR3 region is CASTQLRVSGELFF. In DNA form, the CDR3 reads TGTGCCAGCACCCAACTCCGGGTTTCCGGGGAGCTGTTTTTT.

This sequence joins TRBV24-1 and TRBJ1-1; the D gene is possibly TRBD1 (5 bases). The CDR3 totals 14 residues. V was cut by 3 bases and J by 4 bases, with 11 bases left in between. Germline assignment: CDR1 KGHDR and CDR2 SFDVKD. The CDR3 nucleotides read TGTGCCACCAGTGATCCCGGGGGGGGCACTGAAGCTTTCTTT. This sequence encodes CATSDPGGGTEAFF.

V and J are TRBV25-1 and TRBJ2-5, with 7 bases fitting TRBD1. V trimming: 5 bases; J trimming: 0 bases; junction bases outside the gene matches: 12. The germline V gene encodes CDR1 MGHDK and CDR2 SYGVNS. The length of the CDR3 is 17 residues. The CDR3 DNA follows: TGTGCCAGCAGTTCCTCCCCGGGACAGACGTACCAAGAGACCCAGTACTTC. Protein product: CASSSSPGQTYQETQYF.

V usage is TRBV6-5 and J usage is TRBJ1-3; no firm D call. Looked up from germline, CDR1 is MNHEY and CDR2 is SVGAGI. The CDR3 is made up of 14 amino acids. Trimming pared 5 bases from V and 3 bases from J, leaving 11 bases between. In DNA form, the CDR3 reads TGTGCCAGCAGTACTCATCGATATGGAAACACCATATATTTT. Its translation is CASSTHRYGNTIYF.

The chain couples TRBV5-1 to TRBJ2-7; D is ambiguous. The V gene's germline CDR1 is SGHRS and CDR2 YFSETQ. The CDR3 covers 13 residues. Trimming shortened V by 0 bases and J by 7 bases, and 11 bases separated the two germline ends. As DNA, the CDR3 is TGCGCCAGCAGCTTGGAAGCTCCCTGGGAGCAGTACTTC. Amino acids: CASSLEAPWEQYF.

Worth noting for this clone: The sample contains more than one DNA sequence encoding this CDR3. V gene TRBV5-1 combines with J gene TRBJ2-2, with 7 bases matching TRBD2. The germline gives CDR1 SGHRS, CDR2 YFSETQ. CDR3 length equals 15 residues. V gave up 0 bases and J gave up 6 bases; unmatched junction bases: 5. In DNA form, the CDR3 reads TGCGCCAGCAGCTTGGGGACTAGTGGTTCCGGGGAGCTGTTTTTT. Translation gives CASSLGTSGSGELFF.

This clone was detected ten times or more. This CDR3 reads CAWSSWRGGLDTQYF. The DNA of the CDR3 is TGTGCCTGGAGTTCCTGGCGGGGGGGCCTCGATACGCAGTATTTT. The chain has TRBV30 and TRBJ2-3; 9 bases map to TRBD2. The CDR3 runs 15 residues. Germline lookup yields CDR1 GTSNPN and CDR2 SVGIG (reference sequence). With 2 bases clipped from V and 6 bases from J, the junction kept 9 bases outside the gene matches.

This clone was seen a few times. This rearrangement joins TRBV18 to TRBJ2-1; D gene uncertain. Trimming removed 5 bases from V and 9 bases from J, with 11 bases in between. Germline assignment: CDR1 KGHSH and CDR2 LQKENI. The CDR3 consists of 12 residues. CDR3 in DNA: TGTGCCAGCTCATCCTTAGCAGCTGAGCAGTTCTTC. It specifies CASSSLAAEQFF.

The V call is TRBV7-9, the J call TRBJ2-1; D remains ambiguous. V was clipped by 1 base and J by 0 bases, with 13 bases between them. Germline CDR1 is SEHNR and CDR2 is FQNEAQ (reference sequence). The CDR3 loop spans 17 amino acids. The CDR3 bases are TGTGCCAGCAGCTTAGAGTGGCGGATGAGCTCCTACAATGAGCAGTTCTTC. Its protein is CASSLEWRMSSYNEQFF.

This sequence joins TRBV9 and TRBJ1-3, with no clear D. The germline CDR1 and CDR2 sequences are SGDLS and YYNGEE. The CDR3 runs 14 residues. The V and J ends lost 0 bases and 0 bases respectively, with 4 bases between them. CDR3 sequence reads: CASSVDSSGNTIYF. The DNA of the CDR3 is TGTGCCAGCAGCGTAGACAGCTCTGGAAACACCATATATTTT.

The chain links TRBV4-1 to TRBJ1-2, with a possible D match to TRBD1 (6 bases). The V gene's germline CDR1 is MGHRA and CDR2 YSYEKL. Trimming left V 2 bases short and J 3 bases short, with 13 bases between. The CDR3 extends over 15 amino acids. Here the CDR3 DNA reads TGCGCCAGCAGCCAAACGGACAGAGTTTACTATGGCTACACCTTC. Translating gives CASSQTDRVYYGYTF.